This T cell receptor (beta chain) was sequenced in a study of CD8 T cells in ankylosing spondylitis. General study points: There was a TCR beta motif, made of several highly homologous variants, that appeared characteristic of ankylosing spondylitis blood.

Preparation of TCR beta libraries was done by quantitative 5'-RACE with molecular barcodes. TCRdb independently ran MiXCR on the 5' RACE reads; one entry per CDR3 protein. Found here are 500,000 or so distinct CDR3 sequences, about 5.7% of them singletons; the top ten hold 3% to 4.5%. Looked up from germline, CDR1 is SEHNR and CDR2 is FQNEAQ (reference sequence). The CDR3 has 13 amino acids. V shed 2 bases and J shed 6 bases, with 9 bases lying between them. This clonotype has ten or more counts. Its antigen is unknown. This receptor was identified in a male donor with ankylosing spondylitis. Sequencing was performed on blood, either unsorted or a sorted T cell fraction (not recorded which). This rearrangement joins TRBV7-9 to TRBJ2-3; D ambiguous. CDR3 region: CASSLKLRDTQYF. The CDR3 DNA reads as TGTGCCAGCAGCTTAAAGTTGCGGGATACGCAGTATTTT. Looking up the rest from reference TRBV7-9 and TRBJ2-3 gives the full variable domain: DTGVSQNPRHKITKRGQNVTFRCDPISEHNRLYWYRQTLGQGPEFLTYFQNEAQLEKSRLLSDRFSAERPKGSFSTLEIQRTEQGDSAMYLCASSLKLRDTQYFGPGTRLTVL.